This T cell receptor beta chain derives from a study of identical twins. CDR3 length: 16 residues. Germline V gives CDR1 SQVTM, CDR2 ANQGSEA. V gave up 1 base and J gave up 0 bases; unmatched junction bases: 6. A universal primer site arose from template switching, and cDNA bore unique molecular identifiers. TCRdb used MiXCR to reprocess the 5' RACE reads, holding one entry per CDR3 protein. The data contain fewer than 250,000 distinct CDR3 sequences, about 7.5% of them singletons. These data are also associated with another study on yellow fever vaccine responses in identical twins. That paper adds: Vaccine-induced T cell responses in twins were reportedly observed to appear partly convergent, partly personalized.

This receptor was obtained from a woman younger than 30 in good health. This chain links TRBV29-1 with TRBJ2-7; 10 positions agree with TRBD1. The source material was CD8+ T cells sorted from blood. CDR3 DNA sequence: TGCAGCGTTGAAGGGACAGGGGGAAGGGGCTCCTACGAGCAGTACTTC. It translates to CSVEGTGGRGSYEQYF.